This T cell receptor beta chain was observed in a study of radiation and T cells in renal cell carcinoma. Turning to the study itself: Nephrectomy followed 15 Gy stereotactic body radiation by 4 weeks. Whole-study findings and limits: Without pretreatment biopsies, baseline tumor clonotype presence was undetermined. In blood, top tumor clones expanded by 2 weeks, shrinking by 4.

This table comes from immunoSEQ multiplex PCR, and its TCRdb copy is limited to in-frame clones, with some not included. The sample shows 150,000 or so clones, around 90% of them seen only once. The CDR3 consists of 18 residues. The germline gives CDR1 SEHNR, CDR2 FQNEAQ (reference sequence). With 0 bases removed from V and 0 bases from J, the gap between germline ends came to 16 bases. Note on this clone: Its antigen remains unknown.

Time point: baseline pretreatment blood. Treatment specified: 15 Gy SBRT to primary tumor, nephrectomy 4 weeks later. The tumor was a clear cell renal cell carcinoma. This chain connects TRBV7-9 to TRBJ2-3; D might be TRBD1 (8 bases). This sequence originates from a woman aged 70-85 years with renal cell carcinoma. Sequenced material: blood, taken from a patient whose treatment included radiotherapy and nephrectomy. As DNA, the CDR3 is TGTGCCAGCAGCTTAGCGCAGGGGGGGACAGGAAGCACAGATACGCAGTATTTT. This sequence encodes CASSLAQGGTGSTDTQYF. The variable domain in full, with the rest retrieved from reference TRBV7-9 and TRBJ2-3, is DTGVSQNPRHKITKRGQNVTFRCDPISEHNRLYWYRQTLGQGPEFLTYFQNEAQLEKSRLLSDRFSAERPKGSFSTLEIQRTEQGDSAMYLCASSLAQGGTGSTDTQYFGPGTRLTVL.